This TCR beta chain was profiled in a study of T cells in Graves' hyperthyroidism and ophthalmopathy. Overall study: Upon initial diagnosis and before any treatment, peripheral blood was collected.

This clonotype has more than one count but fewer than ten. Its specificity is not known. A read error may be the cause here, since a much bigger clone is one base away. Amplification of TCR beta CDR3 regions used RNA as the template. Primed by the HTBI set, a first-round RT-PCR was run on the TCR CDR3. TCRdb re-analysed the multiplex PCR reads in MiXCR, keeping a single row per CDR3 protein. This table has about 840,000 distinct CDR3 sequences, approximately 40% appearing once. Overall study results and limits: In the analysis, a 13 V-J model separated ophthalmopathy from stable hyperthyroidism.

Trimming pared 8 bases from V and 5 bases from J, leaving 18 bases between. Germline values: CDR1 SGHVS, CDR2 FQNEAQ. The CDR3 is 14 residues long. Sequenced input: blood. The chain uses TRBV7-8 and TRBJ2-5; D tentatively fits TRBD1 or TRBD2 (5 bases each). The receptor was derived from a man younger than 35 with Graves' hyperthyroidism. The CDR3: CASGPRDGRETQYF. Here the CDR3 DNA reads TGTGCCAGCGGCCCGAGGGACGGCAGGGAGACCCAGTACTTC.